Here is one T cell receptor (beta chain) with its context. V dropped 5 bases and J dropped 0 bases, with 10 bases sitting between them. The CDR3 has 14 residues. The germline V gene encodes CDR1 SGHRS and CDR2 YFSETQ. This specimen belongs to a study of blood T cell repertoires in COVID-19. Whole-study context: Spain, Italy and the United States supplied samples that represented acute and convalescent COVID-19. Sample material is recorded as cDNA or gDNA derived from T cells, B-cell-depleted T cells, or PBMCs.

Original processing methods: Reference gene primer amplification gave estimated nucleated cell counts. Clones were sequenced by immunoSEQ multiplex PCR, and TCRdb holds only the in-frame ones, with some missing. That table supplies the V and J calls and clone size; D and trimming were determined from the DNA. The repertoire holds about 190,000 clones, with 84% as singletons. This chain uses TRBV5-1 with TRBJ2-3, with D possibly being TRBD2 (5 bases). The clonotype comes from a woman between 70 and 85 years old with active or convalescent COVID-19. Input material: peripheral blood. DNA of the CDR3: TGCGCCAGCAGGTCCGGGGTCAGCACAGATACGCAGTATTTT. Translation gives CASRSGVSTDTQYF.